This entry lists 5 T cell receptor beta chains sequenced from one sample in a study of OX40 agonist ivuxolimab in advanced cancers. The protocol was immunoSEQ multiplex PCR, while the TCRdb copy is restricted to in-frame clones and leaves out a portion. The repertoire includes about 62,000 clones, 88% of them detected once, and 0.25% to 0.3% sits in the top ten. Specimen: CD4+ or CD8+ T cells sorted from blood, collected in a trial of the OX40 agonist ivuxolimab. These TCRs come from an adult with an advanced solid tumor such as melanoma, head and neck, liver or kidney cancer.

The rearrangement joins TRBV7-9 to TRBJ2-3, with D maybe TRBD1 (6 bases). Trimming left V 2 bases short and J 4 bases short, with 16 bases between. CDR1 SEHNR and CDR2 FQNEAQ come from the germline V gene (reference sequence). The CDR3 contains 16 residues. The CDR3 DNA sequence: TGTGCCAGCAGCTTAACGCCCCTCAGGGGCGCAGATACGCAGTATTTT. It encodes CASSLTPLRGADTQYF.

The chain combines TRBV6-1 with TRBJ2-2, with D perhaps matching TRBD2 (6 bases). Trimming left V 5 bases short and J 5 bases short, with 9 bases between. The CDR3 sequence is 13 residues long. Germline V lookup: CDR1 MNHNS, CDR2 SASEGT. CDR3 in DNA: TGTGCCAGCAGTACACGGGAGACCGGGGAGCTGTTTTTT. Translated: CASSTRETGELFF.

This sequence joins TRBV6-4 and TRBJ1-5, with 8 bases fitting TRBD1. The germline gives CDR1 MRHNA, CDR2 SNTAGT. The CDR3 covers 16 residues. V gave up 6 bases and J gave up 7 bases; unmatched junction bases: 14. The CDR3 DNA is TGTGCCAGCAGCCCCGGGACAGGATCCTGGTACCAGCCCCAGCATTTT. This encodes CASSPGTGSWYQPQHF.

The V call is TRBV6-1, the J call TRBJ1-2, with 7 positions matching TRBD1. The CDR3 contains 13 residues. Germline loops: CDR1 MNHNS, CDR2 SASEGT. V shed 5 bases, J shed 6 bases, and the junction held 6 bases outside the gene matches. In DNA, the CDR3 is TGTGCCAGCAGTCACGGGACAGAGAATGGCTACACCTTC. Translating it yields CASSHGTENGYTF.

This clone was counted a single time. The rearrangement uses TRBV7-2 and TRBJ2-7, with 12 bases lining up with TRBD2. Germline CDR1 is SGHTA and CDR2 is FQGNSA. CDR3 length: 18 residues. The V segment lost 0 bases and the J segment 5 bases; nucleotides outside the gene matches: 11. In nucleotides, the CDR3 is TGTGCCAGCAGCTTAGCCGGGGCATTGACTAGCGGGAGCCACGAGCAGTACTTC. It is translated as CASSLAGALTSGSHEQYF.